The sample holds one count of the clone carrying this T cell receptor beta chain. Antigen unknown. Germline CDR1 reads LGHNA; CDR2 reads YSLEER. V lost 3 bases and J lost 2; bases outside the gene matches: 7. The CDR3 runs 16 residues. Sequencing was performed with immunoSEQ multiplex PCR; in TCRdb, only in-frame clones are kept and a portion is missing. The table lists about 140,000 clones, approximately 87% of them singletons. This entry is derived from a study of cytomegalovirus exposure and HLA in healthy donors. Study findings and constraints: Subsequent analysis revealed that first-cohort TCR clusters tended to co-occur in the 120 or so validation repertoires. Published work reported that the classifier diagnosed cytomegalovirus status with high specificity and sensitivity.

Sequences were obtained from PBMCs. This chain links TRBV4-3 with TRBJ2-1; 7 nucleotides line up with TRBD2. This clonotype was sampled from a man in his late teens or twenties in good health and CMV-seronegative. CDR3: CASSQRLANAYNEQFF. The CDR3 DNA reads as TGCGCCAGCAGCCAGAGACTAGCTAACGCCTACAATGAGCAGTTCTTC.